These 26 T cell receptor beta chains originate from one sample sequenced in a study of cytomegalovirus exposure and HLA in healthy donors (dated by TCRdb to 2016 to 2017). The method was the immunoSEQ multiplex PCR assay. Held by TCRdb, this immuneACCESS table contains in-frame sequences only and omits some clones. Under half of the omission traces to an unresolved V gene where checked; the cause of the rest is unknown. Across this sample there are roughly 230,000 clones, with about 90% seen only once. The ten top clones hold approximately 3.1% of the sample. The specimen sequenced was PBMCs. These receptors originate from a woman aged 25 to 39 in good health and CMV-seronegative.

The genes are TRBV7-2 and TRBJ1-1, with TRBD1 as a possible D gene (5 bases). The ends were cut back, 3 bases at V and 1 base at J, with 12 bases in the middle. Germline assignment: CDR1 SGHTA and CDR2 FQGNSA. This CDR3 region has 15 residues. The CDR3 region has the DNA TGTGCCAGCAGCTTGGACATATGGGGGAACACTGAAGCTTTCTTT. Translation gives CASSLDIWGNTEAFF.

V is TRBV29-1 and J is TRBJ2-7, with D unclear. V was trimmed by 3 bases and J by 3 bases, leaving 9 bases between them. Per germline, CDR1 SQVTM and CDR2 ANQGSEA. This CDR3 region has 12 residues. The CDR3 bases are TGCAGCGTTGAGGGCAATCACTACGAGCAGTACTTC. Translated, it gives CSVEGNHYEQYF.

V usage is TRBV25-1 and J usage is TRBJ2-6, with 7 bases aligning to TRBD1. Germline CDR1 MGHDK, CDR2 SYGVNS. V trimming: 2 bases; J trimming: 0 bases; junction bases outside the gene matches: 1. This CDR3 has 16 residues. In nucleotides, the CDR3 is TGTGCCAGCAGTGAACACAGGGGCTCTGGGGCCAACGTCCTGACTTTC. Encoded protein: CASSEHRGSGANVLTF.

The CDR3 DNA sequence: TGTGCCAGTAGCCCCGCCCTAGCGGTCTACAATGAGCAGTTCTTC. It yields the protein CASSPALAVYNEQFF. The chain joins TRBV19 to TRBJ2-1, with 7 bases matching TRBD2. CDR1 and CDR2 (germline): LNHDA, SQIVND (reference sequence). V shed 6 bases and J 3 bases; nucleotides not matched to a gene: 8. The CDR3 is 15 amino acids. The full variable domain, completed using reference TRBV19 and TRBJ2-1, is DGGITQSPKYLFRKEGQNVTLSCEQNLNHDAMYWYRQDPGQGLRLIYYSQIVNDFQKGDIAEGYSVSREKKESFPLTVTSAQKNPTAFYLCASSPALAVYNEQFFGPGTRLTVL.

This rearrangement joins TRBV2 to TRBJ2-3, with a possible D match to TRBD2 (5 bases). Trimming shortened V by 5 bases and J by 0 bases, and 21 bases separated the two germline ends. Germline CDR1 and CDR2: SNHLY and FYNNEI. The CDR3 consists of 18 residues. CDR3 DNA sequence: TGTGCCAGCAGTCAACAAGAGTCTGCGGGCTCTAGCACAGATACGCAGTATTTT. It specifies CASSQQESAGSSTDTQYF.

The V gene is TRBV11-2, the J gene TRBJ1-4; possible D gene TRBD1, 5 bases. The CDR3 extends over 14 amino acids. Germline CDR1 reads SGHAT; CDR2 reads FQNNGV. With 5 bases removed from V and 7 bases from J, the gap between germline ends came to 14 bases. CDR3 DNA: TGTGCCAGCAGCGCCATCCGGGACCGTGAAAAACTGTTTTTT. Its translation: CASSAIRDREKLFF.

The rearrangement links TRBV28 to TRBJ2-3; 10 bases agree with TRBD2. Germline trimming cut 5 bases from V and 1 base from J; bases unmatched to any gene: 3. Germline-derived CDR1 and CDR2 are MDHEN and SYDVKM. This CDR3 has 15 amino acids. CDR3 coding DNA: TGTGCCAGCAGTCTCGGGACTAGCGGCACAGATACGCAGTATTTT. This gives the protein CASSLGTSGTDTQYF.

The chain couples TRBV5-6 to TRBJ1-4, with TRBD1 identical over 7 bases. The CDR3 runs 16 residues. Losses at the gene ends were 6 bases for V and 6 bases for J; bases not matched to a gene: 14. Germline V gene sequence: CDR1 SGHDT, CDR2 YYEEEE. DNA of the CDR3: TGTGCCAGCAATATTGGAGGTCACAGGGGAGATGAAAAACTGTTTTTT. This encodes CASNIGGHRGDEKLFF. Drawing the rest from reference TRBV5-6 and TRBJ1-4, the complete variable domain is DAGVTQSPTHLIKTRGQQVTLRCSPKSGHDTVSWYQQALGQGPQFIFQYYEEEERQRGNFPDRFSGHQFPNYSSELNVNALLLGDSALYLCASNIGGHRGDEKLFFGSGTQLSVL.

This clone was detected only a few times. The chain uses TRBV18 and TRBJ2-2; TRBD1 matches 7 bases. Per germline, CDR1 KGHSH and CDR2 LQKENI. The J segment lost 0 bases and the V segment lost 3 bases, leaving 4 bases of the junction unmatched. The CDR3 contains 16 residues. CDR3 in amino acids: CASSPTGQPNTGELFF. The CDR3 nucleotides read TGTGCCAGCTCACCGACGGGACAGCCGAACACCGGGGAGCTGTTTTTT.

This rearrangement joins TRBV27 to TRBJ1-5; no definite D call. The germline V gene has CDR1 MNHEY and CDR2 SMNVEV (reference sequence). V was clipped by 3 bases and J by 4 bases, with 10 bases between them. CDR3 length equals 14 residues. This CDR3 reads CASSFLGQNQPQHF. The CDR3 nucleotides are TGTGCCAGCAGTTTTTTAGGTCAGAATCAGCCCCAGCATTTT.

The gene calls are TRBV4-2 and TRBJ2-1; D is ambiguous. The CDR3 contains 15 residues. Trimming left V 0 bases short and J 0 bases short, with 6 bases between. Germline V gene sequence: CDR1 LGHNA, CDR2 YNFKEQ. As DNA, the CDR3 is TGTGCCAGCAGCCAAGAGCTCTACTCCTACAATGAGCAGTTCTTC. Translated: CASSQELYSYNEQFF.

The rearrangement joins TRBV10-1 to TRBJ1-5, with TRBD1 matching over 7 bases. The J segment lost 5 bases and the V segment lost 3 bases, leaving 7 bases of the junction unmatched. This CDR3 is built from 15 residues. Germline-derived CDR1 and CDR2 are WNHNN and SYGVQD (reference sequence). For the CDR3, the DNA is TGCGCCAGCAGTGACCCGACAGGGTGGGATCAGCCCCAGCATTTT. Residues: CASSDPTGWDQPQHF.

This clone was counted between two and nine times. V gene TRBV2 combines with J gene TRBJ1-5; D remains ambiguous. CDR3 length equals 13 residues. V was shortened by 4 bases and J by 7 bases, with 11 bases between the two germline ends. The germline CDR1 and CDR2 sequences are SNHLY and FYNNEI. Here the CDR3 reads CASSVGEGQPQHF. CDR3 in DNA: TGTGCCAGCAGTGTGGGTGAAGGGCAGCCCCAGCATTTT. Looking up the rest from reference TRBV2 and TRBJ1-5 gives the full variable domain: EPEVTQTPSHQVTQMGQEVILRCVPISNHLYFYWYRQILGQKVEFLVSFYNNEISEKSEIFDDQFSVERPDGSNFTLKIRSTKLEDSAMYFCASSVGEGQPQHFGDGTRLSIL.

The chain couples TRBV6-1 to TRBJ2-3; TRBD1 agrees at 7 bases. Germline V gives CDR1 MNHNS, CDR2 SASEGT. Trimming took 9 bases from V and 2 from J; bases not matched to a gene: 8. This CDR3 is 14 amino acids long. The CDR3 sequence: CASQWDRATDTQYF. DNA of the CDR3: TGTGCCAGTCAATGGGACAGAGCCACAGATACGCAGTATTTT.

This clone has a handful of counts. The chain has TRBV7-2 and TRBJ2-3; D gene ambiguous. The length of the CDR3 is 14 residues. V shed 1 base and J shed 6 bases, with 11 bases lying between them. Per the germline V gene, CDR1 is SGHTA and CDR2 is FQGNSA. CDR3 in DNA: TGTGCCAGCAGCTTAGGTGGAGCGTGGGATACGCAGTATTTT. This translates into CASSLGGAWDTQYF. Filled out from reference TRBV7-2 and TRBJ2-3, the complete variable domain reads GAGVSQSPSNKVTEKGKDVELRCDPISGHTALYWYRQSLGQGLEFLIYFQGNSAPDKSGLPSDRFSAERTGGSVSTLTIQRTQQEDSAVYLCASSLGGAWDTQYFGPGTRLTVL.

The CDR3 nucleotides read TGTGCCAGTAGTAAACTCCGGGACAACGAGCAGTACTTC. It translates to CASSKLRDNEQYF. The V call is TRBV19, the J call TRBJ2-7, with D perhaps matching TRBD1 (6 bases). This CDR3 has 13 residues. Germline CDR1 and CDR2: LNHDA and SQIVND (reference sequence). V was clipped by 4 bases and J by 5 bases, with 12 bases between them.

This clone was counted a single time. The chain recombines TRBV5-5 with TRBJ2-1; D is ambiguous. V was trimmed by 4 bases and J by 9 bases, leaving 17 bases between them. Germline-derived CDR1 and CDR2 are SGHKS and YYEKEE (reference sequence). The CDR3 consists of 14 residues. The CDR3 sequence is CASSLGSVTGEQFF. CDR3 nucleotide sequence: TGTGCCAGCAGCCTGGGCAGCGTGACGGGTGAGCAGTTCTTC.

The chain recombines TRBV4-1 with TRBJ2-2; D is possibly TRBD1 (6 bases). The V end was cut by 6 bases, the J end by 2 bases, with 19 bases between. The germline V gene has CDR1 MGHRA and CDR2 YSYEKL. The CDR3 runs to 17 residues. CDR3 DNA sequence: TGCGCCAGCAGAAACACGTCGTACAGGGATAACACCGGGGAGCTGTTTTTT. As protein: CASRNTSYRDNTGELFF.

The chain has TRBV9 and TRBJ2-5, with D perhaps TRBD2 (6 bases). Trimming removed 1 base at V and 5 bases at J, with 12 bases between. CDR1 SGDLS and CDR2 YYNGEE come from the germline V gene. CDR3 length: 14 amino acids. CDR3 amino acids: CASSVWDSQETQYF. Here the CDR3 DNA reads TGTGCCAGCAGCGTATGGGACTCCCAGGAGACCCAGTACTTC.

This chain joins TRBV5-1 and TRBJ2-1, with 9 bases aligning to TRBD2. Germline loops: CDR1 SGHRS, CDR2 YFSETQ. CDR3 size: 15 residues. J was trimmed by 5 bases and V by 0 bases; bases with no gene match: 3. The CDR3 loop is CASSLVAGVNNEQFF. Written as DNA, the CDR3 is TGCGCCAGCAGCTTGGTAGCGGGAGTGAACAATGAGCAGTTCTTC.

This clone showed up just a few times. This chain connects TRBV2 to TRBJ1-2, with a tentative D call TRBD1 (5 bases). Deletions cut 7 bases from V and 4 bases from J, with 13 bases between. The CDR3 contains 13 residues. Germline CDR1 SNHLY, CDR2 FYNNEI. The CDR3 DNA is TGTGCCAGCAAGTTCGGGGGAGGCTATGGCTACACCTTC. Residues: CASKFGGGYGYTF.

The DNA of the CDR3 is TGTGCCAGCAGCTTAACTCCGTCAGGGTTGGGATTTTACGAGCAGTACTTC. This encodes CASSLTPSGLGFYEQYF. V is TRBV7-9 and J is TRBJ2-7; maybe TRBD1 (5 bases). Trimming cost V 2 bases and J 4 bases, with 21 bases left between them. The CDR3 contains 17 residues. Germline V gene lookup returns CDR1 SEHNR and CDR2 FQNEAQ (reference sequence).

This chain links TRBV4-1 with TRBJ2-1; 7 nucleotides agree with TRBD2. Per germline, CDR1 MGHRA and CDR2 YSYEKL. The CDR3 spans 17 residues. V shed 3 bases, J shed 0 bases, and the junction held 8 bases outside the gene matches. This CDR3 reads CASSQAAAGYSYNEQFF. DNA for the CDR3: TGCGCCAGCAGCCAGGCCGCAGCGGGGTACTCCTACAATGAGCAGTTCTTC.

This clone was counted a few times. The rearrangement joins TRBV9 to TRBJ2-1; 13 bases match TRBD2. The germline V gene has CDR1 SGDLS and CDR2 YYNGEE. The length of the CDR3 is 18 residues. V trimming: 4 bases; J trimming: 3 bases; junction bases outside the gene matches: 10. The CDR3 here is CASSPRTSGGPVYNEQFF. The DNA for the CDR3 is TGTGCCAGCAGCCCCCGGACTAGCGGGGGACCTGTCTACAATGAGCAGTTCTTC.

The chain has TRBV4-3 and TRBJ2-7; D is possibly TRBD1 (6 bases). Germline assignment: CDR1 LGHNA and CDR2 YSLEER. V lost 2 bases and J 2 bases, leaving 13 bases between the germline ends. CDR3 length: 15 residues. The chain's CDR3 is CASSQIGQGTYEQYF. The CDR3 DNA is TGCGCCAGCAGCCAAATAGGCCAGGGGACCTACGAGCAGTACTTC.

This clone was detected a few times. This chain joins TRBV7-9 and TRBJ2-7; D unclear. The V gene lost 5 bases and the J gene lost 6 bases, with 8 bases spanning the gap. This CDR3 has 11 residues. Germline lookup yields CDR1 SEHNR and CDR2 FQNEAQ (reference sequence). CDR3 loop: CASSRSSEQYF. CDR3 coding DNA: TGTGCCAGCAGCCGTTCAAGCGAGCAGTACTTC.